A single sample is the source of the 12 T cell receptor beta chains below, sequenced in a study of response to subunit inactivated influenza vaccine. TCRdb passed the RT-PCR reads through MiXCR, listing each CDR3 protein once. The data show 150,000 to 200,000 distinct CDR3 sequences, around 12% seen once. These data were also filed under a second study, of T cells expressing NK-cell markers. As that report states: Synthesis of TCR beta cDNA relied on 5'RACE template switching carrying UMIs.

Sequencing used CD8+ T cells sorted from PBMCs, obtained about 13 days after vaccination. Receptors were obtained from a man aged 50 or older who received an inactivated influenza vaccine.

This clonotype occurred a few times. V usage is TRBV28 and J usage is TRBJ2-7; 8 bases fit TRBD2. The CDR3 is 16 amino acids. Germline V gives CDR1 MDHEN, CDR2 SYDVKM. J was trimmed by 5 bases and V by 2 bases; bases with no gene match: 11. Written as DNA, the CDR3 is TGTGCCAGCAGTTTAAGGAGCGGGAGCGCACGACACGAGCAGTACTTC. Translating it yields CASSLRSGSARHEQYF. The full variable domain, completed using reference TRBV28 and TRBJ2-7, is DVKVTQSSRYLVKRTGEKVFLECVQDMDHENMFWYRQDPGLGLRLIYFSYDVKMKEKGDIPEGYSVSREKKERFSLILESASTNQTSMYLCASSLRSGSARHEQYFGPGTRLTVT.

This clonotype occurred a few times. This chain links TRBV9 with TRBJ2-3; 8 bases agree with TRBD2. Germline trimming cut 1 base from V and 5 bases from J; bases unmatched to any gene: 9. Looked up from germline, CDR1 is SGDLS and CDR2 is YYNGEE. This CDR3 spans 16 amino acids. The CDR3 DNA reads TGTGCCAGCAGCGTACACAACGGGGGGGCCGGAGATACGCAGTATTTT. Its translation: CASSVHNGGAGDTQYF.

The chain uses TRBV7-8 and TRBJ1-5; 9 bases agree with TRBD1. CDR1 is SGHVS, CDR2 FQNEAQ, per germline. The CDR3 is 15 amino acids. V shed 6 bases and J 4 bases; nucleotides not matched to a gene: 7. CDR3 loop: CASRLTGGWNQPQHF. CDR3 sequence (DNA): TGTGCCAGCAGACTTACAGGGGGCTGGAATCAGCCCCAGCATTTT.

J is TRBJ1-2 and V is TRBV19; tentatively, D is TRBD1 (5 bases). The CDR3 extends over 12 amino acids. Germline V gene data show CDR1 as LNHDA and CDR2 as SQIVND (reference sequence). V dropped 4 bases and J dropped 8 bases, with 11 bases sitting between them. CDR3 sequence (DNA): TGTGCCAGTAGTACGGGTGGGACGGGCTACACCTTC. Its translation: CASSTGGTGYTF.

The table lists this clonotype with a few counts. CDR3 coding DNA: TGCGGCCCCATCATAGCGGGGGGCGGGTACGAGCAGTACTTC. It translates to CGPIIAGGGYEQYF. V usage is TRBV29-1 and J usage is TRBJ2-7, with TRBD2 identical over 10 bases. The CDR3 is 14 residues long. Germline V gene data show CDR1 as SQVTM and CDR2 as ANQGSEA.

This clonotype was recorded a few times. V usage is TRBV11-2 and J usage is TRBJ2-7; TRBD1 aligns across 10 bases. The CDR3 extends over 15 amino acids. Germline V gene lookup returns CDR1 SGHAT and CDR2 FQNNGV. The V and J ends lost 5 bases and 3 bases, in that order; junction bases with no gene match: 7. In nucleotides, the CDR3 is TGTGCCAGCAGCAATGGACAGGGGGTAATCTACGAGCAGTACTTC. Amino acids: CASSNGQGVIYEQYF.

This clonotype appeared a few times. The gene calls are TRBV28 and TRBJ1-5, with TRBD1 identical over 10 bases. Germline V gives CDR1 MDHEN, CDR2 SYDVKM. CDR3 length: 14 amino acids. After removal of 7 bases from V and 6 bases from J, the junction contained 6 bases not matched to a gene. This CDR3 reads CASTPRQGAQPQHF. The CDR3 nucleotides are TGTGCCAGCACTCCTAGACAGGGGGCTCAGCCCCAGCATTTT.

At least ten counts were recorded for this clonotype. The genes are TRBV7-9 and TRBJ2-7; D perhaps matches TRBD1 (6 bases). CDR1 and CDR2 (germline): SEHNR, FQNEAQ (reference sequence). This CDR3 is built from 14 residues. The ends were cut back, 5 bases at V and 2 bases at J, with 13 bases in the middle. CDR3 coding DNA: TGTGCCAGCAGCGGCGACAGGTATCCCTACGAGCAGTACTTC. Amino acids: CASSGDRYPYEQYF.

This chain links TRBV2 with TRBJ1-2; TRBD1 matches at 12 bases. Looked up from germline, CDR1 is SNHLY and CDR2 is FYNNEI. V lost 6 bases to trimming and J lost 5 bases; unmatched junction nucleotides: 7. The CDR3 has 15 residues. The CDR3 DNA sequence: TGTGCCAGCAGGGCCGGGACAGGGGGCCCGTATGGCTACACCTTC. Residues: CASRAGTGGPYGYTF.

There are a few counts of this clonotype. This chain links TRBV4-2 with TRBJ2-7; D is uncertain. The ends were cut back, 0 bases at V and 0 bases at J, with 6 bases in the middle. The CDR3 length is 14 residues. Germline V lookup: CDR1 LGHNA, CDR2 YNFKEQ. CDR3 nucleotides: TGTGCCAGCAGCCAAGATCGGAGCTCCTACGAGCAGTACTTC. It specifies CASSQDRSSYEQYF.

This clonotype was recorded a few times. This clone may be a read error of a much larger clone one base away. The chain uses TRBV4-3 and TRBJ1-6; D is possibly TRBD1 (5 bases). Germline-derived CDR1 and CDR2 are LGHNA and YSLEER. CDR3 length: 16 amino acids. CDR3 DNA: TGCGCCAGCAGCATCTCTTGGGACCAAAAGAATTCACCCCCCCACTTT. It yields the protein CASSISWDQKNSPPHF.

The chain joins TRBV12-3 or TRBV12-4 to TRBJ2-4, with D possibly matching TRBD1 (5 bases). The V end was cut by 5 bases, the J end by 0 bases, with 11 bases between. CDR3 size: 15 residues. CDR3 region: CASSPTGLAKNIQYF. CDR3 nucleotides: TGTGCCAGCAGTCCAACAGGATTAGCCAAAAACATTCAGTACTTC.